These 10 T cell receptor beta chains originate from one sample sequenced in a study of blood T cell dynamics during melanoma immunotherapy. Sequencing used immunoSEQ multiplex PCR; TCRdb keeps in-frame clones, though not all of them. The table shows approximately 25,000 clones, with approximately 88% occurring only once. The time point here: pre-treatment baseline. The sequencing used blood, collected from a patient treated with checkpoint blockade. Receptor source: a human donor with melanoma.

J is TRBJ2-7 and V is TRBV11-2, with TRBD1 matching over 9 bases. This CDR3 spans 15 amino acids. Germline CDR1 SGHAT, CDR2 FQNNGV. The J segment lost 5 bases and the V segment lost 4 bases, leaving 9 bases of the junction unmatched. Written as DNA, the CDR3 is TGTGCCAGCAGCTCGTGGACAGGGGAGGTCAACGAGCAGTACTTC. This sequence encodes CASSSWTGEVNEQYF.

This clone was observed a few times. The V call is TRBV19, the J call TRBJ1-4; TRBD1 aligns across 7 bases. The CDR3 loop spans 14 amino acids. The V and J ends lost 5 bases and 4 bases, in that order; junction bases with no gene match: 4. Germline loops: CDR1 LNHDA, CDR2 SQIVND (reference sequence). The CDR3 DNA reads TGTGCCAGTAGTGAACAGGGGATTAATGAAAAACTGTTTTTT. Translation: CASSEQGINEKLFF. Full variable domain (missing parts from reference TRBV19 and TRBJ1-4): DGGITQSPKYLFRKEGQNVTLSCEQNLNHDAMYWYRQDPGQGLRLIYYSQIVNDFQKGDIAEGYSVSREKKESFPLTVTSAQKNPTAFYLCASSEQGINEKLFFGSGTQLSVL.

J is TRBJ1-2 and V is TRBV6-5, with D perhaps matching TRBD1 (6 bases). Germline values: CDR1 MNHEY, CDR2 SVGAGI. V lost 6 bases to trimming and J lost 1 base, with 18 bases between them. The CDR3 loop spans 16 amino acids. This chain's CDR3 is CASSYRTATRNYGYTF. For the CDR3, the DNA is TGTGCCAGCAGCTACCGGACAGCTACGCGTAACTATGGCTACACCTTC.

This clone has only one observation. The CDR3: CASSPDSGPRNEQFF. The CDR3, as DNA: TGTGCCAGTAGTCCCGACTCAGGGCCGAGGAATGAGCAGTTCTTC. The chain is built from TRBV19 and TRBJ2-1; TRBD1 might be the D (5 bases). The germline V and J ends were trimmed by 5 bases and 7 bases, with 18 bases remaining between them. Looked up from germline, CDR1 is LNHDA and CDR2 is SQIVND (reference sequence). The CDR3 length is 15 residues.

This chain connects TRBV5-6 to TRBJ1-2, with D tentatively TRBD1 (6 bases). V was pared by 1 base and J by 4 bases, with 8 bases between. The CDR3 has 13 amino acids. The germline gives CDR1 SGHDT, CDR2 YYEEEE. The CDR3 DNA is TGTGCCAGCAGCTTGTTCAGGGGCTATGGCTACACCTTC. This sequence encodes CASSLFRGYGYTF.

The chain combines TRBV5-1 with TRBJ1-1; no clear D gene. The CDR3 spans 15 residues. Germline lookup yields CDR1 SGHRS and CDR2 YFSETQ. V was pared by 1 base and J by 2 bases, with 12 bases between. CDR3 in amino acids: CASSLMRPGNTEAFF. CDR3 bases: TGCGCCAGCAGCTTGATGCGGCCGGGAAACACTGAAGCTTTCTTT. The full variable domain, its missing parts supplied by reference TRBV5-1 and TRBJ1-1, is KAGVTQTPRYLIKTRGQQVTLSCSPISGHRSVSWYQQTPGQGLQFLFEYFSETQRNKGNFPGRFSGRQFSNSRSEMNVSTLELGDSALYLCASSLMRPGNTEAFFGQGTRLTVV.

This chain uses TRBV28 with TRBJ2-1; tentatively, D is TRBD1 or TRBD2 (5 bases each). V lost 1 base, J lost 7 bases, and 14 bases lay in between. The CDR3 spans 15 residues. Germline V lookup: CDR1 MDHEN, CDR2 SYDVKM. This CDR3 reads CASSLFGTHQNEQFF. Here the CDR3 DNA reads TGTGCCAGCAGTTTATTTGGGACCCACCAGAATGAGCAGTTCTTC. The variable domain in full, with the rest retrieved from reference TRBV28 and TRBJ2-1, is DVKVTQSSRYLVKRTGEKVFLECVQDMDHENMFWYRQDPGLGLRLIYFSYDVKMKEKGDIPEGYSVSREKKERFSLILESASTNQTSMYLCASSLFGTHQNEQFFGPGTRLTVL.

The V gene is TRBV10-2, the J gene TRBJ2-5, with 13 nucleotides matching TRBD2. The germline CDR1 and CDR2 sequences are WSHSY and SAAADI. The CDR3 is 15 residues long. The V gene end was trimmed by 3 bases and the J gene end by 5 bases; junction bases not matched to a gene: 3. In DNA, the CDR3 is TGCGCCAGCAGTGAACTAGCGGGAGGGTACGAGACCCAGTACTTC. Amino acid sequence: CASSELAGGYETQYF.

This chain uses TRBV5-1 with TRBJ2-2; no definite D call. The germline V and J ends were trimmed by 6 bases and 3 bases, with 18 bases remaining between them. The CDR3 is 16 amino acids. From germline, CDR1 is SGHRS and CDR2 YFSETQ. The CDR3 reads CASTPGNRGDTGELFF. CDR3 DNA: TGCGCCAGCACCCCTGGGAACAGAGGTGACACCGGGGAGCTGTTTTTT.

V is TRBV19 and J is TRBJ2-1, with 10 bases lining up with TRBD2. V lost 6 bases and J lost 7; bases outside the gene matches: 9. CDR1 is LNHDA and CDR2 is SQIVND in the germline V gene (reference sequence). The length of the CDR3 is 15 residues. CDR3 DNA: TGTGCCAGTAGCCCAGCGGGAGGGCCGTGGAATGAGCAGTTCTTC. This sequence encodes CASSPAGGPWNEQFF.